The clone carrying this T cell receptor beta chain was observed a single time. The CDR3 length is 12 residues. Trimming left V 5 bases short and J 2 bases short, with 7 bases between. Germline V CDR1 and CDR2: SGHRS, YFSETQ. The data are from a study of blood T cell repertoires in COVID-19. Study-level information: Sources were T cells, B-cell-depleted T cells, or PBMCs; the material itself was cDNA or gDNA.

Sequencing was performed with immunoSEQ multiplex PCR; in TCRdb, only in-frame clones are kept and a portion is missing. The sample has around 130,000 clones, roughly 84% seen once. This chain links TRBV5-1 with TRBJ2-5; a weak D match, TRBD1 (5 bases). Sequencing was performed on peripheral blood. This sequence was found in a woman aged 25 to 39 who had recovered from COVID-19. This CDR3 reads CASSRQQETQYF. In DNA form, the CDR3 reads TGCGCCAGCAGTAGACAGCAAGAGACCCAGTACTTC.